Included here is one TCR beta chain sequence, with context. The antigen is unknown. Repertoires were generated with immunoSEQ multiplex PCR, while TCRdb's copy carries only in-frame clones and drops some. The table includes roughly 99,000 clones, roughly 86% detected once. The data belong to a study of graft-versus-host responses after intestinal transplantation. Study overall: Multivisceral, liver-intestinal, or isolated intestinal transplants were given to recipients. Recipients uniformly received anti-thymocyte globulin induction, followed by tacrolimus and steroids for roughly 3 years.

Study observations and caveats: GvH clones occurred in recipient marrow; some first appeared in ileum or blood.

The CDR3 spans 15 residues. With 5 bases clipped from V and 0 bases from J, the junction kept 3 bases outside the gene matches. Germline V gene sequence: CDR1 MNHEY, CDR2 SVGAGI. The TCR was taken from a human patient who received an intestinal transplant, so some T cells may come from the graft donor. V and J are TRBV6-5 and TRBJ2-7; 11 positions match TRBD2. Source: PBMCs, taken 255 days after intestinal transplant. CDR3 bases: TGTGCCAGCAGTGGGGGGACTAGCGGCTCCTACGAGCAGTACTTC. Protein sequence: CASSGGTSGSYEQYF.